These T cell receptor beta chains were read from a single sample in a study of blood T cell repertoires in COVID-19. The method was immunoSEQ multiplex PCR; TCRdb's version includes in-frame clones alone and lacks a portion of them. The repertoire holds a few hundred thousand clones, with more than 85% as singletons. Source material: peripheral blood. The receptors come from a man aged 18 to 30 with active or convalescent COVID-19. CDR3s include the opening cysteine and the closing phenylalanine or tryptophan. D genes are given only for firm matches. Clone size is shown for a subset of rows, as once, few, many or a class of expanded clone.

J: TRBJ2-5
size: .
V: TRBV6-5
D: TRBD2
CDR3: CASRQRGGETQYF
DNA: TGTGCCAGCAGGCAGCGGGGAGGAGAGACCCAGTACTTC

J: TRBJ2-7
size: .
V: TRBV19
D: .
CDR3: CASSRGAYEQYF
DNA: TGTGCCAGTAGTAGGGGGGCCTACGAGCAGTACTTC

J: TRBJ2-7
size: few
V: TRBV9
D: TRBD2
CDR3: CASSPGLAGVYEQYF
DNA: TGTGCCAGCAGCCCGGGACTAGCGGGAGTTTACGAGCAGTACTTC

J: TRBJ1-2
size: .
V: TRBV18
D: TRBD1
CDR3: CASSGDRGVFGYTF
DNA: TGTGCCAGCTCAGGGGACAGGGGAGTATTTGGCTACACCTTC

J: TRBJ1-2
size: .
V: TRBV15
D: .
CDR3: CATSRVRIRTDVIGRYTF
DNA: TGTGCCACCAGCAGAGTCCGAATTCGGACAGATGTTATCGGGCGCTACACCTTC

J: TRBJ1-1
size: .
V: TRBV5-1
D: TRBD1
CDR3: CASHLEDRGDGTEAFF
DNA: TGCGCCAGCCACCTCGAGGACAGGGGGGATGGCACTGAAGCTTTCTTT

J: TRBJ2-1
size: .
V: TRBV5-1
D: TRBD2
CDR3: CASSPAWREGSNEQFF
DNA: TGCGCCAGCAGCCCCGCCTGGCGGGAGGGCTCAAATGAGCAGTTCTTC

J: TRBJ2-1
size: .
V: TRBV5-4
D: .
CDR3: CASSLGGRPTGSYNEQFF
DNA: TGTGCCAGCAGCTTAGGTGGGAGGCCCACTGGGTCCTACAATGAGCAGTTCTTC

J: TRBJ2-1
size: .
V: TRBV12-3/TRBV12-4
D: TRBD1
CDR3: CASSRQGDGQFF
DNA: TGTGCCAGCAGTCGACAGGGGGACGGGCAGTTCTTC

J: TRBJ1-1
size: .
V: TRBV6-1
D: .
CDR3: CASSERGGPRAFF
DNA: TGTGCCAGCAGTGAAAGAGGAGGCCCCAGAGCTTTCTTT

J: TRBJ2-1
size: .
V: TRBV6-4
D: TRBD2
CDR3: CASSDGEGTYNEQFF
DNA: TGTGCCAGCAGTGACGGGGAGGGTACCTACAATGAGCAGTTCTTC

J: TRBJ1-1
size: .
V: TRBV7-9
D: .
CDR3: CASSLTETEAFF
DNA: TGTGCCAGCAGCCTAACAGAAACTGAAGCTTTCTTT

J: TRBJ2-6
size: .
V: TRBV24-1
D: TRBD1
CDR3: CATKGAESSGANVLTF
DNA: TGTGCCACCAAGGGGGCGGAGAGCTCTGGGGCCAACGTCCTGACTTTC